The 8 T cell receptor beta chains presented below share a single source sample, sequenced in a study of control samples from healthy donors and cancer patients. The assay was immunoSEQ multiplex PCR, and TCRdb's table has in-frame clones only and misses some. This table holds 100,000 to 120,000 clones, roughly 90% found once. Material: PBMCs. The receptors shown here come from an older woman with lung cancer.

J is TRBJ2-3 and V is TRBV6-5; possible D gene TRBD2, 5 bases. Germline CDR1 is MNHEY and CDR2 is SVGAGI. This CDR3 is built from 14 residues. Trimming took 6 bases from V and 2 from J, leaving 12 bases between them. CDR3 nucleotide sequence: TGTGCCAGCAGCCGCCGGACTTTCACAGATACGCAGTATTTT. It specifies CASSRRTFTDTQYF.

The V gene is TRBV11-2, the J gene TRBJ2-3, with D unresolved. The V gene lost 1 base and the J gene lost 4 bases, with 12 bases spanning the gap. The CDR3 has 15 amino acids. Per germline, CDR1 SGHAT and CDR2 FQNNGV. Written as DNA, the CDR3 is TGTGCCAGCAGCTTAGCCCCGAGTACGTCAGATACGCAGTATTTT. It yields the protein CASSLAPSTSDTQYF.

The chain is built from TRBV5-4 and TRBJ1-2; a possible D gene is TRBD1 (5 bases). The CDR3 has 14 residues. Trimming took 4 bases from V and 0 from J, leaving 10 bases between them. The germline CDR1 and CDR2 sequences are SGHNT and YYREEE (reference sequence). In DNA, the CDR3 is TGTGCCAGCAGCCCCTGGGGCGCTAACTATGGCTACACCTTC. This codes for CASSPWGANYGYTF.

This rearrangement joins TRBV20-1 to TRBJ2-7; no firm D call. CDR1 is DFQATT, CDR2 SNEGSKA, per germline (reference sequence). V was cut by 3 bases and J by 7 bases, with 13 bases left in between. The CDR3 covers 12 residues. CDR3: CSASARLGEQYF. DNA of the CDR3: TGCAGTGCTAGTGCCAGACTTGGAGAGCAGTACTTC.

The chain recombines TRBV11-2 with TRBJ2-5; the D gene is possibly TRBD2 (8 bases). Trimming left V 1 base short and J 2 bases short, with 23 bases between. The germline gives CDR1 SGHAT, CDR2 FQNNGV. CDR3 length equals 19 residues. The CDR3 loop reads CASSLGDMYSGTAQETQYF. The CDR3 DNA reads TGTGCCAGCAGCTTAGGGGATATGTATAGCGGGACAGCACAAGAGACCCAGTACTTC.

The chain recombines TRBV7-9 with TRBJ1-4, with TRBD1 matching over 9 bases. Losses at the gene ends were 5 bases for V and 7 bases for J; bases not matched to a gene: 17. The CDR3 is 18 residues long. Germline V gene lookup returns CDR1 SEHNR and CDR2 FQNEAQ (reference sequence). The CDR3 is CASSTRDREIFGGEKLFF. CDR3 bases: TGTGCCAGCAGCACCCGGGACAGGGAAATTTTCGGCGGTGAAAAACTGTTTTTT.

This chain joins TRBV24-1 and TRBJ2-1, with 9 bases identical to TRBD1. After removal of 6 bases from V and 0 bases from J, the junction contained 5 bases not matched to a gene. This CDR3 has 16 residues. CDR1 is KGHDR, CDR2 SFDVKD, per germline. CDR3 in DNA: TGTGCCACCAGTCCACCGGGACAGGGCTCCTACAATGAGCAGTTCTTC. Translated, it gives CATSPPGQGSYNEQFF.

This rearrangement joins TRBV30 to TRBJ1-2; D ambiguous. There are 10 residues in the CDR3. CDR1 is GTSNPN, CDR2 SVGIG, per germline (reference sequence). Trimming left V 7 bases short and J 8 bases short, with 11 bases between. The CDR3 sequence is CASWTDGYTF. The CDR3 DNA is TGTGCCTCCTGGACGGACGGCTACACCTTC.